A selection of T cell receptor beta chains follows, all from one sample in a study of T cell changes during pregnancy in multiple sclerosis. The method was immunoSEQ multiplex PCR; TCRdb's version includes in-frame clones alone and lacks a portion of them. The repertoire holds some 62,000 clones, approximately 92% seen once, with 2.5% to 3.5% in the top ten. Sequenced material: peripheral blood, taken in the second trimester of pregnancy. The receptors come from a female donor in good health, enrolled as a control in a pregnancy study. Both conserved end residues are part of each CDR3. D genes are given only for firm matches.

J gene,D gene,V gene,CDR3 DNA,CDR3 protein
TRBJ2-7,NA,TRBV19,TGTGCCAGTAGTATTACAGGGTCCGGGCCCTACGAGCAGTACTTC,CASSITGSGPYEQYF
TRBJ1-2,TRBD1,TRBV28,TGTGCCAGCAGTGAAGGACAGGGAGGCTACACCTTC,CASSEGQGGYTF
TRBJ2-1,TRBD2,TRBV7-9,TGTGCCAGCAGCCCACCGACTAGCGGGAATAATGAGCAGTTCTTC,CASSPPTSGNNEQFF
TRBJ2-3,TRBD2,TRBV2,TGTGCCAGCAGTTCACTAGCGGACACAGATACGCAGTATTTT,CASSSLADTDTQYF
TRBJ2-3,TRBD1,TRBV7-3,TGTGCCAGCAGCTTAGCGGGACAGGGCACAGATACGCAGTATTTT,CASSLAGQGTDTQYF
TRBJ1-6,TRBD1,TRBV4-2,TGTGCCAGCAGCCAAGGGTGGGACAGAGGGAGAAGTTCACCCCTCCACTTT,CASSQGWDRGRSSPLHF
TRBJ2-3,NA,TRBV7-6,TGTGCCAGCAGGCTCCAGGATCGCCGAGACACAGATACGCAGTATTTT,CASRLQDRRDTDTQYF
TRBJ2-7,TRBD2,TRBV6-5,TGTGCCAGCAGTTACTCGACTAGCGGGGGTTACGAGCAGTACTTC,CASSYSTSGGYEQYF
TRBJ1-2,NA,TRBV28,TGTGCCAGCAGTTTTTTACAGGGAACCGGCTACACCTTC,CASSFLQGTGYTF
TRBJ1-6,NA,TRBV5-1,TGCGCCAGCAGCTTGGCCTCTCTGAGCTCCTATAATTCACCCCTCCACTTT,CASSLASLSSYNSPLHF
TRBJ2-1,NA,TRBV6-6,TGTGCCAGCAGTTACTCGACAACCGCGTACTACAATGAGCAGTTCTTC,CASSYSTTAYYNEQFF